These 3 T cell receptor beta chains share one sample of origin, sequenced in a study of T-cell reconstitution after alpha-beta-depleted transplantation in children. For TCRbeta, the library was prepared with unique molecular identifiers. TCRdb fed the PCR reads into MiXCR, producing one record per CDR3 protein. The profile shows a few hundred thousand distinct CDR3 sequences, 20% to 30% of them singletons. The input for sequencing was PBMCs, taken before TCRalphabeta/CD19-depleted stem cell transplant. These receptors came from a boy younger than two with Wiskott-Aldrich syndrome, due to receive a stem cell transplant.

The V gene is TRBV7-2, the J gene TRBJ2-7, with D perhaps given as TRBD1 or TRBD2 (5 bases each). The CDR3 consists of 14 residues. V lost 3 bases to trimming and J lost 4 bases, with 13 bases between them. The V gene's germline CDR1 is SGHTA and CDR2 FQGNSA. DNA of the CDR3: TGTGCCAGCAGCTTCACCGGGACCCAATACGAGCAGTACTTC. Translation: CASSFTGTQYEQYF.

The V gene is TRBV7-9, the J gene TRBJ1-2; D might be TRBD1 (6 bases). Trimming cost V 0 bases and J 5 bases, with 13 bases left between them. This CDR3 is 15 amino acids long. The V gene's germline CDR1 is SEHNR and CDR2 FQNEAQ (reference sequence). This CDR3 is CASSLANQGRYGYTF. CDR3 DNA sequence: TGTGCCAGCAGCTTAGCGAATCAGGGGAGGTATGGCTACACCTTC.

The chain couples TRBV5-1 to TRBJ2-5; D unresolved. Germline CDR1 is SGHRS and CDR2 is YFSETQ. CDR3 length: 14 amino acids. Trimming pared 4 bases from V and 5 bases from J, leaving 15 bases between. CDR3 loop: CASSPGPVGETQYF. CDR3 in DNA: TGCGCCAGCAGCCCTGGTCCTGTCGGTGAGACCCAGTACTTC. The variable domain in full, with the rest retrieved from reference TRBV5-1 and TRBJ2-5, is KAGVTQTPRYLIKTRGQQVTLSCSPISGHRSVSWYQQTPGQGLQFLFEYFSETQRNKGNFPGRFSGRQFSNSRSEMNVSTLELGDSALYLCASSPGPVGETQYFGPGTRLLVL.